This T cell receptor beta chain was observed in a study of shared clonotypes between healthy human individuals. Points from the study as a whole: With several donors compared, around 5.4% of naive CD4 clonotypes were shared. Measured sharing among donors was expected to vary with sequencing depth. In contrast to clonotypes shared by all four donors, non-shared clonotypes had lower generation probabilities.

Measured with immunoSEQ multiplex PCR; TCRdb has only the in-frame clones, and not every one. The sample lists about 1.1 million clones, approximately 80% occurring once. Regarding this clone: Its antigen is as yet unknown.

Donors, without exception, were Caucasian adults residing in Nashville, Tennessee. The sequence came from a man between 18 and 29 years old in good health. Some clones in this sample may be carry-over from other donors' samples. Sequencing used memory CD4+ T cells from PBMCs. Regarding subset: CD45RA-negative fraction.

The CDR3 sequence: CASSEWAGGPEAFF. In DNA form, the CDR3 reads TGTGCCAGCAGTGAATGGGCAGGGGGCCCTGAAGCTTTCTTT. The rearrangement links TRBV25-1 to TRBJ1-1, with 8 bases lining up with TRBD1. Per the germline V gene, CDR1 is MGHDK and CDR2 is SYGVNS. Germline trimming cut 1 base from V and 6 bases from J; bases unmatched to any gene: 4. The length of the CDR3 is 14 residues.